The sequence of this T cell receptor (beta chain) was determined in a study of cytomegalovirus exposure and HLA in healthy donors. There are a few counts of this clone. V was pared by 0 bases and J by 1 base, with 3 bases of the junction left unmatched. The germline CDR1 and CDR2 sequences are SEHNR and FQNEAQ (reference sequence). The CDR3 spans 17 residues. The primer mix had 60 Vbeta and 13 Jbeta primers. The method was immunoSEQ multiplex PCR; TCRdb's version includes in-frame clones alone and lacks a portion of them. This table holds 90,000 to 100,000 clones, roughly three quarters found once. This receptor was identified in a woman in her 40s in good health and CMV-seronegative. This chain links TRBV7-9 with TRBJ2-2; TRBD1 matches at 9 bases. Sequenced material: PBMCs. The CDR3 DNA is TGTGCCAGCAGCTTAGCGTGGGGACAGGGGAACACCGGGGAGCTGTTTTTT. Encoded protein: CASSLAWGQGNTGELFF.